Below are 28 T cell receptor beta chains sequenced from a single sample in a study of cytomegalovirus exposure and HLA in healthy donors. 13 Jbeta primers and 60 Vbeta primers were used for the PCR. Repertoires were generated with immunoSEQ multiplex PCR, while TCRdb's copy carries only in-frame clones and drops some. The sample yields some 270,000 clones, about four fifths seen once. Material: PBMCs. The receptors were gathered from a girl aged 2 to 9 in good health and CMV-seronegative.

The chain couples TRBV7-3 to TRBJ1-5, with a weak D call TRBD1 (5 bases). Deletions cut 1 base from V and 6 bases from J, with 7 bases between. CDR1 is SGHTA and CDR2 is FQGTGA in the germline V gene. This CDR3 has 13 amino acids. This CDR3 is CASSLIGGQPQHF. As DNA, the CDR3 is TGTGCCAGCAGCTTAATCGGGGGTCAGCCCCAGCATTTT.

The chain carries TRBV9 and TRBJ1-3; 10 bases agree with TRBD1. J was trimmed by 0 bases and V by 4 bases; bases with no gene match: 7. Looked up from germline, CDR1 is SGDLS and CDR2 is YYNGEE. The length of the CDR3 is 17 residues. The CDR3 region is CASSPDRGQGSGNTIYF. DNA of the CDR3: TGTGCCAGCAGCCCCGACAGGGGGCAAGGCTCTGGAAACACCATATATTTT.

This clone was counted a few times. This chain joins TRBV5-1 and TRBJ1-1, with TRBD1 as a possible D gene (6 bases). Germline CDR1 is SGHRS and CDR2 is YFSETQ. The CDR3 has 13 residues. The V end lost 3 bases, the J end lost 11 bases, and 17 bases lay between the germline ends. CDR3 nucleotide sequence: TGCGCCAGCAGCTCACACGAGGGGGAAATGGCTTTCTTT. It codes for CASSSHEGEMAFF.

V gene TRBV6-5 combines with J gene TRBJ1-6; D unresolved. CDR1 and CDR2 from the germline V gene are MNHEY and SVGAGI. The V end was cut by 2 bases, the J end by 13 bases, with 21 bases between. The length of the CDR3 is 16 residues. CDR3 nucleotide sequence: TGTGCCAGCAGTTACACGTCTTCTGCGTGGAGTAACCCCCTCCACTTT. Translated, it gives CASSYTSSAWSNPLHF.

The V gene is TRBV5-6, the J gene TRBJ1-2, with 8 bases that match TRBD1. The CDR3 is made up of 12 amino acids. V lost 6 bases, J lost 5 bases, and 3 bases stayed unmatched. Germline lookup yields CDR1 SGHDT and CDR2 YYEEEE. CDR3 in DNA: TGTGCCAGCACAGGGGGCCGGTATGGCTACACCTTC. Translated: CASTGGRYGYTF.

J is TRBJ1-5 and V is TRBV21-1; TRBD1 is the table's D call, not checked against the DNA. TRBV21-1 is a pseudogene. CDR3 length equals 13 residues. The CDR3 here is CASSKGAGQPQHF. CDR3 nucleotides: TGTGCCAGCAGCAAAGGAGCAGGGCAGCCCCAGCATTTT.

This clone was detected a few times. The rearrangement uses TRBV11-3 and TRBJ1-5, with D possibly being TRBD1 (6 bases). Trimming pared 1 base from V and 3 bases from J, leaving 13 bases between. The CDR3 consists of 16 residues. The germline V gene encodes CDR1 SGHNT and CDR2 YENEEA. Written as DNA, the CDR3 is TGTGCCAGCAGCTTAGGAGGGGGGGAGGTCAATCAGCCCCAGCATTTT. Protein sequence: CASSLGGGEVNQPQHF.

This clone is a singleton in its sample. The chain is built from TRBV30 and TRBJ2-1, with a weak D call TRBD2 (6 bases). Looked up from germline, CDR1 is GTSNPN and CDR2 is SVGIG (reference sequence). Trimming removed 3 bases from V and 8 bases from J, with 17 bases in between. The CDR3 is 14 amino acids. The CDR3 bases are TGTGCCTGGAGGGAGGCGGGAAATACCGATGAGCAGTTCTTC. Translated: CAWREAGNTDEQFF.

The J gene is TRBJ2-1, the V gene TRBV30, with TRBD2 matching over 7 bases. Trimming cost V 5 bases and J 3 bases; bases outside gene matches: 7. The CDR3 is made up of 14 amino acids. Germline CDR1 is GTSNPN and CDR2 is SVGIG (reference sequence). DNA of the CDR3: TGTGCCTGGGGGGGGGACGTAGTCTACAATGAGCAGTTCTTC. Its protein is CAWGGDVVYNEQFF. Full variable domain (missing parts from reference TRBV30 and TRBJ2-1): SQTIHQWPATLVQPVGSPLSLECTVEGTSNPNLYWYRQAAGRGLQLLFYSVGIGQISSEVPQNLSASRPQDRQFILSSKKLLLSDSGFYLCAWGGDVVYNEQFFGPGTRLTVL.

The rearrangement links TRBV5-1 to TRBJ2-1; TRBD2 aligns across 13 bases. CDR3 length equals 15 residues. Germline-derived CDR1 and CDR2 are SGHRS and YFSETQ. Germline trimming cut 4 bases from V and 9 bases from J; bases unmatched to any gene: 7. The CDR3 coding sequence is TGCGCCAGCAGCACACTAGCGGGAGGGCCAGGTGAGCAGTTCTTC. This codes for CASSTLAGGPGEQFF.

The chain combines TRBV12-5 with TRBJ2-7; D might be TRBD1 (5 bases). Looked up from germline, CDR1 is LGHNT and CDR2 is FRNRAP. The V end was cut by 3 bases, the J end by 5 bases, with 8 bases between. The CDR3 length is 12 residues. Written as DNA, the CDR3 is TGTGCTAGTGGTTTCCAGGGAAACGAGCAGTACTTC. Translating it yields CASGFQGNEQYF.

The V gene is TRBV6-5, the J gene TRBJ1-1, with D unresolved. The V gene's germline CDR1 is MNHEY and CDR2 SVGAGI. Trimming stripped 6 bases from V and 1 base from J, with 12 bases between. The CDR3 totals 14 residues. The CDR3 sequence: CASSPWAANTEAFF. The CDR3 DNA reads TGTGCCAGCAGCCCCTGGGCAGCGAACACTGAAGCTTTCTTT.

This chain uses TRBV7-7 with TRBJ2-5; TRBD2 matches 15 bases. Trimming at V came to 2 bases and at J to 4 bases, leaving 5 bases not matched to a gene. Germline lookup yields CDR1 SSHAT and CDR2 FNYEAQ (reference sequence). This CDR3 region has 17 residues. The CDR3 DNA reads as TGTGCCAGCAGCTTAATCGGACTAGCGGGGGGGCGAGAGACCCAGTACTTC. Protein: CASSLIGLAGGRETQYF.

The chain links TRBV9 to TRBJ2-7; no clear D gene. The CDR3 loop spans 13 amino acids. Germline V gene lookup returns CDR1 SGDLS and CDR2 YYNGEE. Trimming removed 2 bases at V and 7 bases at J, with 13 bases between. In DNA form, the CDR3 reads TGTGCCAGCAGCGTGGCCGGCGGTCGGGAGCAGTACTTC. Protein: CASSVAGGREQYF.

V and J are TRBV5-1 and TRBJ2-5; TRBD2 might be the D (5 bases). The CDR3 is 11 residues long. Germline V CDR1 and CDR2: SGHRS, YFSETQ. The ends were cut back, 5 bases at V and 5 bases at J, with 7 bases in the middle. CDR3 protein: CASSGGETQYF. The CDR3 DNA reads TGCGCCAGCAGTGGAGGCGAGACCCAGTACTTC.

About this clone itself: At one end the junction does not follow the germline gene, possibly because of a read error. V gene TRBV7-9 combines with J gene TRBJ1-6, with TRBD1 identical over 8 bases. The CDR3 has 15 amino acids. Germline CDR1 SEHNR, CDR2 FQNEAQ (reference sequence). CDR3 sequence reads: CSSSVDRGRNSPLHF. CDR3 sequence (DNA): TGTTCCAGCAGCGTAGACAGGGGACGTAATTCACCCCTCCACTTT.

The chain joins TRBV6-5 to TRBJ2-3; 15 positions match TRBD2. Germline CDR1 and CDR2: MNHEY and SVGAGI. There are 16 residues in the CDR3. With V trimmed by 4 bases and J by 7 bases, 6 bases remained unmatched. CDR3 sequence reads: CASSSRTSGGANTQYF. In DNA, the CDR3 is TGTGCCAGCAGTTCCCGGACTAGCGGGGGGGCCAATACGCAGTATTTT.

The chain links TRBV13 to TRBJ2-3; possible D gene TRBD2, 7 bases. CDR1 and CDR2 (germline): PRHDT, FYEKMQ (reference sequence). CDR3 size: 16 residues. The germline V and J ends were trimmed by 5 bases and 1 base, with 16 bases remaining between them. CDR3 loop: CASSLPWGGGTDTQYF. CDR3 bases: TGTGCCAGCAGCCTTCCCTGGGGGGGCGGCACAGATACGCAGTATTTT.

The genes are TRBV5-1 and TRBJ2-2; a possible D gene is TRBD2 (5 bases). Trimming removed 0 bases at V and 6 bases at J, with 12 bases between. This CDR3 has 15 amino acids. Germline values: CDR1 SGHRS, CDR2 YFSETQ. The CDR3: CASSLAWGEAGELFF. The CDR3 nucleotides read TGCGCCAGCAGCTTGGCCTGGGGAGAGGCCGGGGAGCTGTTTTTT.

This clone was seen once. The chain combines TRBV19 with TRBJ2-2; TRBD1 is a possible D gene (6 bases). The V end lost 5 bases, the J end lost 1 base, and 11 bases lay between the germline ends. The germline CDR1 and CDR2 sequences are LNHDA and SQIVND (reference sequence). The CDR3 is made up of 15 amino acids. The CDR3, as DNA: TGTGCCAGTAGTGGACGGACAGTGAACACCGGGGAGCTGTTTTTT. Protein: CASSGRTVNTGELFF. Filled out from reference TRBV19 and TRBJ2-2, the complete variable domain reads DGGITQSPKYLFRKEGQNVTLSCEQNLNHDAMYWYRQDPGQGLRLIYYSQIVNDFQKGDIAEGYSVSREKKESFPLTVTSAQKNPTAFYLCASSGRTVNTGELFFGEGSRLTVL.

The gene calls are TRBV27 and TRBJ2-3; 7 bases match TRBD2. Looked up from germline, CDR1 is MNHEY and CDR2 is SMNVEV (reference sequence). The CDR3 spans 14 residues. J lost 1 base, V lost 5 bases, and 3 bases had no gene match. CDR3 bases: TGTGCCAGCAGTCGTCGGGGGGGCACAGATACGCAGTATTTT. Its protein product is CASSRRGGTDTQYF.

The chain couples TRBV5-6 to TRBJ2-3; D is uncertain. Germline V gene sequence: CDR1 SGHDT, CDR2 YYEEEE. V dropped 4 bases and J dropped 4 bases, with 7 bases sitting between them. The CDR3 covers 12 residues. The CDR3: CASSPPADTQYF. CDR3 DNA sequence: TGTGCCAGCAGCCCCCCCGCAGATACGCAGTATTTT.

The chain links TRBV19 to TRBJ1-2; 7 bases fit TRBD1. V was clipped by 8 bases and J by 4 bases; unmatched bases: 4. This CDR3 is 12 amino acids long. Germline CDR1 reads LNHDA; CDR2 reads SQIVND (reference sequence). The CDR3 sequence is CASWDSLYGYTF. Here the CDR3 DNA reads TGTGCCAGTTGGGACAGTCTCTATGGCTACACCTTC.

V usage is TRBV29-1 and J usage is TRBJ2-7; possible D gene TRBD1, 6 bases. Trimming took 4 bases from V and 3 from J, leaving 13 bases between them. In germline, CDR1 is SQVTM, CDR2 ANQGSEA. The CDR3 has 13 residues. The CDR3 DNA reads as TGCAGCGTTGCCGGGACATTACACTACGAGCAGTACTTC. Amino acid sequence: CSVAGTLHYEQYF.

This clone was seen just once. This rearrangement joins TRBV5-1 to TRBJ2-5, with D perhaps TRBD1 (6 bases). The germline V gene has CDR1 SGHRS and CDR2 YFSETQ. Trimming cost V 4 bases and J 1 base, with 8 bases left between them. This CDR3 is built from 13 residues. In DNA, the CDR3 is TGCGCCAGCAGCAGGGACATCCAAGAGACCCAGTACTTC. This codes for CASSRDIQETQYF. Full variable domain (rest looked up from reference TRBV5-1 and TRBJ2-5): KAGVTQTPRYLIKTRGQQVTLSCSPISGHRSVSWYQQTPGQGLQFLFEYFSETQRNKGNFPGRFSGRQFSNSRSEMNVSTLELGDSALYLCASSRDIQETQYFGPGTRLLVL.

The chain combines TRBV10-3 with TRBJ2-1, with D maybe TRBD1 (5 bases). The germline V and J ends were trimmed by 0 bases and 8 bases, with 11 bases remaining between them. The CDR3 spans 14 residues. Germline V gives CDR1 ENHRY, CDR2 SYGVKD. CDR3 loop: CAISESQQGDEQFF. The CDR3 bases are TGTGCCATCAGTGAGTCTCAGCAGGGCGATGAGCAGTTCTTC.

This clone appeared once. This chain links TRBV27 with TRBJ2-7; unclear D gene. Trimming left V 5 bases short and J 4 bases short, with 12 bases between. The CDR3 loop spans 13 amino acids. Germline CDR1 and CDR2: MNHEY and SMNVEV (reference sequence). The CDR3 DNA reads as TGTGCCAGCAGTACCCCTACCGCTTACGAGCAGTACTTC. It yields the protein CASSTPTAYEQYF.

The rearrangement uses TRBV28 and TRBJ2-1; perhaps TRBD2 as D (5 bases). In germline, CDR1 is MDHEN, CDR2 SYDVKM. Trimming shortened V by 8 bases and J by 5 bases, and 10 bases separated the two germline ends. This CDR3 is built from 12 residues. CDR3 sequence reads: CASSGWDNEQFF. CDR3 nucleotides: TGTGCCAGCTCGGGGTGGGACAATGAGCAGTTCTTC.